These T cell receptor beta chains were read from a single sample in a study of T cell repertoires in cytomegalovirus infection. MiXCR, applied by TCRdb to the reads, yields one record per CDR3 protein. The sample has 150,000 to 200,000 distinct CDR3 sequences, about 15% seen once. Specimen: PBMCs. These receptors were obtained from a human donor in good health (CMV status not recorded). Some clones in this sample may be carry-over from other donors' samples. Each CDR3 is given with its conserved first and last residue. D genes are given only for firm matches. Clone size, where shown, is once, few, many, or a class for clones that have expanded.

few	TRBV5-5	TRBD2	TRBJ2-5	TGTGCCAGCAGTCGCGAACTAGCGGGGCGGGAGACCCAGTACTTC	CASSRELAGRETQYF
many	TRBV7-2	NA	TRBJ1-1	TGTGCCAGCAGCTTAGGTCGCAGGGGGAACACTGAAGCTTTCTTT	CASSLGRRGNTEAFF
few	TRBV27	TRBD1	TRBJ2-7	TGTGCCAGCAGTCTGGGGACAGGGGGCGGCGAGCAGTACTTC	CASSLGTGGGEQYF
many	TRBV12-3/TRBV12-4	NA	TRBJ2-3	TGTGCCAGCAGCTTCACAGATACGCAGTATTTT	CASSFTDTQYF
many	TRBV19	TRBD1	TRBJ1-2	TGTGCCAGTAAACTGGGACAGGGGTACGGCTACACCTTC	CASKLGQGYGYTF
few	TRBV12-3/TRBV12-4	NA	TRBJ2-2	TGTGCCCTCAGAGGAACCTCGGGCGGGGAGCTGTTTTTT	CALRGTSGGELFF
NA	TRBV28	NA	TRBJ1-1	TGTGCCAGCAGCCTCCGGGAAGCTTTCTTT	CASSLREAFF
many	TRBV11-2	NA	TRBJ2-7	TGTGCCAGCAGCTCCTCCCGGACTAACCCGCACGAGCAGTACTTC	CASSSSRTNPHEQYF
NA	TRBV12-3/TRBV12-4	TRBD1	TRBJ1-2	TGTGCCAGCATCGACAGGGGGGTCGTAGGTGGCTACACCTTC	CASIDRGVVGGYTF
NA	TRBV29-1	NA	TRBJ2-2	TGCAGCCTCGCCCCCCCAGCGGGGAACACCGGGGAGCTGTTTTTT	CSLAPPAGNTGELFF
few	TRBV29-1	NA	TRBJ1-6	TGCAGACCCTATAATTCACCCCTCCACTTT	CRPYNSPLHF
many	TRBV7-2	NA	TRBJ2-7	TGTGCCAGCAGCCGTTGGACAGCCTACGAGCAGTACTTC	CASSRWTAYEQYF
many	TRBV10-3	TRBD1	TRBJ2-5	TGTGCCATCAGTGATGCCGGGACAGTCGGCCAAGAGACCCAGTACTTC	CAISDAGTVGQETQYF
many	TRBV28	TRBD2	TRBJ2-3	TGTGCCAGCAGACTAGCGGGAGGAGGTTCTCATACGCAGTATTTT	CASRLAGGGSHTQYF
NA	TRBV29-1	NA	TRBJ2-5	TGCAGCGTTGTCAGACAAGAGACCCAGTACTTC	CSVVRQETQYF
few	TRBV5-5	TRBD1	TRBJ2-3	TGTGCCAGCAGCCCCATAAACAGGGGGCGCGGCACAGATACGCAGTATTTT	CASSPINRGRGTDTQYF
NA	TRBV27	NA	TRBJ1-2	TGTGCCAGCAGTTTAGGGAATACTAACTATGGCTACACCTTC	CASSLGNTNYGYTF
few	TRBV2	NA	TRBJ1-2	TGTGCCAGCAGTTTGGCGGGGGATTTTATGTGGGGCTACACCTTC	CASSLAGDFMWGYTF
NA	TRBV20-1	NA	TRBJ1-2	TGCAGTGCTTTTTGGTTTGACGGCTACACCTTC	CSAFWFDGYTF
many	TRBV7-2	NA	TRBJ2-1	TGTGCCAGCAGCCACCCGCGGAATGAGCAGTTCTTC	CASSHPRNEQFF
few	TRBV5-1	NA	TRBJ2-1	TGCGCCAGCAGCCCCCTCGGGGCGGATGAGCAGTTCTTC	CASSPLGADEQFF
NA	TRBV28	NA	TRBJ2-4	TGTGCCAGCAGGCCGGGCGCTTTAGCCAAAAACATTCAGTACTTC	CASRPGALAKNIQYF
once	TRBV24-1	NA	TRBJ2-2	TGTGCCACCAGTGATTTCCGGGACGGTACCGGGGAGCTGTTTTTT	CATSDFRDGTGELFF
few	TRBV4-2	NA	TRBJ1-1	TGTGCCAGCAGCCAAGAGAAGGGGTACGGTTTCGAAGCTTTCTTT	CASSQEKGYGFEAFF
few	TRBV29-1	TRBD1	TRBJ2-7	TGCAGCGTTGAAGATCAGGACAGGGGGCCCGAGCAGTACTTC	CSVEDQDRGPEQYF
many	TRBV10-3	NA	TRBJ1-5	TGTGCCATCAGTGAAGACCGCCAGGTAGCTAGCAATCAGCCCCAGCATTTT	CAISEDRQVASNQPQHF
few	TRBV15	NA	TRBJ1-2	TGTGCCACCAGCAGAGACGTTCGGGGAAACTATGGCTACACCTTC	CATSRDVRGNYGYTF
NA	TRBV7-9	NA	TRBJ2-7	TGTGCCAGCAGGGAGGGCCCCTACGAGCAGTACTTC	CASREGPYEQYF
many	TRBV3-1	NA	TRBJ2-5	TGTGCCAGCAGCCAAGATCTTACAGCTTCTCAAGAGACCCAGTACTTC	CASSQDLTASQETQYF
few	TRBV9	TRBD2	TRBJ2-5	TGTGCCAGCAGCGTAGCGGGGCTAGCGGGACTCCAAGAGACCCAGTACTTC	CASSVAGLAGLQETQYF
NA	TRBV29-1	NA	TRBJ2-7	TGCAGCGTTGTCTTGGGTCGGCGTTCCGAGCAGTACTTC	CSVVLGRRSEQYF
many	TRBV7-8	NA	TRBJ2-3	TGTGCCAGCAGCCCCTTATGGGCGGCTAGCACAGATACGCAGTATTTT	CASSPLWAASTDTQYF
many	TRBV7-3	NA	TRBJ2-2	TGTGCCAGCAGCTTTTCACACACCGGGGAGCTGTTTTTT	CASSFSHTGELFF
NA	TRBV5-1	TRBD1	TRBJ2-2	TGCGCCAGCAGCTTGCGCAGGGGGCCTAACACCGGGGAGCTGTTTTTT	CASSLRRGPNTGELFF
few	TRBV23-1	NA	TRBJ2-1	TGCGCCAGCAGTCAATACTACGTTTGGTTGTACAATGAGCAGTTCTTC	CASSQYYVWLYNEQFF
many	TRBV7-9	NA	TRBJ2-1	TGTGCCAGCAGCCCTCCCGCGGTCCCCTACAATGAGCAGTTCTTC	CASSPPAVPYNEQFF
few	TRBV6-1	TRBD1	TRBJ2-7	TGTGCCAGCACCCTAGGGGGCTGGGACGAGCAGTACTTC	CASTLGGWDEQYF
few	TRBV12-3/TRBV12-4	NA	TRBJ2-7	TGTGCCAGCAGTTTCGATGGGCCCAAAACCGAGCAGTACTTC	CASSFDGPKTEQYF
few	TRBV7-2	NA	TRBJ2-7	TGTGCCAGCAGCTTAGGAGTTAGCGGATTCTACGAGCAGTACTTC	CASSLGVSGFYEQYF
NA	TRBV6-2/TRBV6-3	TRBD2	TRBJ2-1	TGTGCCAGCAGTTACGGCGGGAGGGGCCTTGGCTCCTACAATGAGCAGTTCTTC	CASSYGGRGLGSYNEQFF
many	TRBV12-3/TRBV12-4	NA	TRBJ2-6	TGTGCCAGCAGTTTTTTCGAGGGTGCAGGGGCCAACGTCCTGACTTTC	CASSFFEGAGANVLTF
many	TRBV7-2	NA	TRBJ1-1	TGTGCCAGCAGCCTTTATGACAGGGAAGCTTTCTTT	CASSLYDREAFF
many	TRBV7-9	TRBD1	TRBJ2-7	TGTGCCAGCAGCTCCACCCTTACGGGACAGGGGCTCCTCGACGAGCAGTACTTC	CASSSTLTGQGLLDEQYF
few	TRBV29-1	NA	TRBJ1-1	TGCAGCGTTGAAGGGGCTAGTCAGAACACTGAAGCTTTCTTT	CSVEGASQNTEAFF
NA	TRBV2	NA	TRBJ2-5	TGTGCCAGCAGTGAATGGCGATCCAATCAAGAGACCCAGTACTTC	CASSEWRSNQETQYF
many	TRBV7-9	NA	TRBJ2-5	TGTGCCAGCAGTCGACAGCTCACACAAGAGACCCAGTACTTC	CASSRQLTQETQYF
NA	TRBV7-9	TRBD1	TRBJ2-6	TGTGCCAGCAGCCCCCAGGGGGTCCGGTCTGGGGCCAACGTCCTGACTTTC	CASSPQGVRSGANVLTF
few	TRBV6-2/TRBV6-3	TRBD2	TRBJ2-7	TGTGCCAGCAGTTACGTCCCGGGAGGCGAGCAGTACTTC	CASSYVPGGEQYF
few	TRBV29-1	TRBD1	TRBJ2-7	TGCAGCGTTACCCCCGGGACAGGCGGCTACGAGCAGTACTTC	CSVTPGTGGYEQYF